A single sample gave rise to the 15 T cell receptor beta chains below, sequenced in a study of T cell clonotyping in hematopoietic cell transplantation. The protocol was immunoSEQ multiplex PCR, while the TCRdb copy is restricted to in-frame clones and leaves out a portion. Found here are approximately 25,000 clones, roughly 84% of them singletons; the top ten hold about 24%. Time point reported: recipient sample about 28 days before transplant, after cytoreduction. The source material was peripheral blood mononuclear cells, sampled before stem cell transplant. Receptor source: a woman aged 55-69 years with acute myeloid leukemia. Some clones in this sample may be carry-over from other donors' samples.

This chain links TRBV19 with TRBJ1-1; tentatively, D is TRBD1 (5 bases). Per germline, CDR1 LNHDA and CDR2 SQIVND (reference sequence). V lost 1 base to trimming and J lost 8 bases, with 23 bases between them. This CDR3 contains 17 residues. Written as DNA, the CDR3 is TGTGCCAGTAGTATAGCCCTTCGACAGCAAGGGAGACCCGAAGCTTTCTTT. It encodes CASSIALRQQGRPEAFF.

The chain has TRBV28 and TRBJ1-1; D possibly corresponds to TRBD1 (5 bases). V dropped 2 bases and J dropped 1 base, with 14 bases sitting between them. The germline gives CDR1 MDHEN, CDR2 SYDVKM. CDR3 length equals 16 residues. This CDR3 reads CASSLRSGWANTEAFF. For the CDR3, the DNA is TGTGCCAGCAGTTTAAGGTCAGGGTGGGCGAACACTGAAGCTTTCTTT.

The rearrangement uses TRBV2 and TRBJ2-4; possible D gene TRBD2, 6 bases. Trimming left V 6 bases short and J 7 bases short, with 10 bases between. CDR3 length: 12 amino acids. Germline V gene lookup returns CDR1 SNHLY and CDR2 FYNNEI. The CDR3 reads CASSETRNIQYF. DNA for the CDR3: TGTGCCAGCAGCGAGACTAGGAACATTCAGTACTTC.

CDR3 loop: CASGAAGTYEQYF. The DNA for the CDR3 is TGTGCTAGTGGTGCCGCGGGGACCTACGAGCAGTACTTC. The genes are TRBV12-5 and TRBJ2-7; perhaps TRBD2 as D (6 bases). This CDR3 has 13 residues. Trimming took 5 bases from V and 2 from J, leaving 10 bases between them. CDR1 and CDR2 (germline): LGHNT, FRNRAP.

The chain employs TRBV4-3 and TRBJ2-1; 14 positions match TRBD2. V was clipped by 0 bases and J by 5 bases; unmatched bases: 0. The CDR3 has 16 residues. The germline CDR1 and CDR2 sequences are LGHNA and YSLEER. The CDR3 coding sequence is TGCGCCAGCAGCCAAGAGGGACTAGCGGGGGACAATGAGCAGTTCTTC. It codes for CASSQEGLAGDNEQFF.

J is TRBJ1-5 and V is TRBV28; a possible D gene is TRBD1 (5 bases). CDR3 length: 14 amino acids. Germline V CDR1 and CDR2: MDHEN, SYDVKM. V dropped 3 bases and J dropped 4 bases, with 10 bases sitting between them. The CDR3 DNA reads as TGTGCCAGCAGTTTGGGGGTCAGGAATCAGCCCCAGCATTTT. It yields the protein CASSLGVRNQPQHF.

This sequence joins TRBV19 and TRBJ2-2, with no clear D. The CDR3 has 14 amino acids. Trimming pared 7 bases from V and 2 bases from J, leaving 11 bases between. In germline, CDR1 is LNHDA, CDR2 SQIVND (reference sequence). CDR3 coding DNA: TGTGCCAGTATTGTAACCGGAAACACCGGGGAGCTGTTTTTT. Translation: CASIVTGNTGELFF.

The J gene is TRBJ1-4, the V gene TRBV23-1; 8 nucleotides match TRBD1. TRBV23-1 is given ORF status, its function remaining uncertain. The CDR3 totals 15 residues. The ends lost 0 bases at V and 4 bases at J; junction bases unmatched: 1. DNA of the CDR3: TGCGCCAGCAGTCAATCGGGGACAGGTAATGAAAAACTGTTTTTT. Amino acid sequence: CASSQSGTGNEKLFF.

This chain uses TRBV27 with TRBJ2-3; 9 bases agree with TRBD2. The CDR3 spans 14 residues. With V trimmed by 3 bases and J by 4 bases, 2 bases remained unmatched. Germline loops: CDR1 MNHEY, CDR2 SMNVEV (reference sequence). CDR3 residues: CASSFTSGPDTQYF. The DNA of the CDR3 is TGTGCCAGCAGTTTCACTAGCGGGCCAGATACGCAGTATTTT.

This sequence joins TRBV5-4 and TRBJ2-5; D might be TRBD2 (5 bases). Germline CDR1 is SGHNT and CDR2 is YYREEE (reference sequence). The CDR3 has 14 residues. The V end lost 2 bases, the J end lost 1 base, and 9 bases lay between the germline ends. In nucleotides, the CDR3 is TGTGCCAGCAGCTTACCGGGAATCCAAGAGACCCAGTACTTC. Protein product: CASSLPGIQETQYF.

The chain uses TRBV28 and TRBJ2-1, with D possibly TRBD2 on 6 matching bases. The CDR3 sequence is 14 residues long. The germline V and J ends were trimmed by 2 bases and 6 bases, with 11 bases remaining between them. Germline V gives CDR1 MDHEN, CDR2 SYDVKM. This chain's CDR3 is CASSLGGTVNEQFF. The CDR3 DNA is TGTGCCAGCAGTTTAGGCGGGACGGTCAATGAGCAGTTCTTC.

The gene calls are TRBV5-4 and TRBJ2-7, with D possibly TRBD2 on 6 matching bases. The V end lost 4 bases, the J end lost 2 bases, and 10 bases lay between the germline ends. Looked up from germline, CDR1 is SGHNT and CDR2 is YYREEE (reference sequence). CDR3 length: 13 amino acids. The CDR3 reads CASSQGLTYEQYF. The CDR3 DNA follows: TGTGCCAGCAGCCAGGGACTGACCTACGAGCAGTACTTC.

V and J are TRBV27 and TRBJ2-1; either TRBD1 or TRBD2 may fit D (5 bases each). The V gene's germline CDR1 is MNHEY and CDR2 SMNVEV (reference sequence). V was shortened by 6 bases and J by 0 bases, with 9 bases between the two germline ends. CDR3 size: 14 residues. CDR3 protein: CASSRGGSYNEQFF. CDR3 DNA sequence: TGTGCCAGCAGCCGTGGGGGCTCCTACAATGAGCAGTTCTTC.

The DNA of the CDR3 is TGTGCCAGCAGCTTCTCACTAGCAAACACCGGGGAGCTGTTTTTT. Amino acids: CASSFSLANTGELFF. The gene calls are TRBV7-3 and TRBJ2-2; D may be TRBD2 (6 bases). The V and J ends lost 3 bases and 2 bases respectively, with 10 bases between them. The CDR3 is 15 residues long. Germline-derived CDR1 and CDR2 are SGHTA and FQGTGA.

CDR3 nucleotide sequence: TGTGCCAGTAGTGGCAGTAGCACAGATACGCAGTATTTT. Its translation: CASSGSSTDTQYF. J is TRBJ2-3 and V is TRBV19; D not resolved. Germline-derived CDR1 and CDR2 are LNHDA and SQIVND (reference sequence). Trimming removed 5 bases at V and 0 bases at J, with 6 bases between. The CDR3 extends over 13 amino acids.